This T cell receptor (beta chain) is drawn from a study of siplizumab effects on memory and regulatory T cells. Trimming left V 1 base short and J 0 bases short, with 7 bases between. Germline V gene data show CDR1 as SEHNR and CDR2 as FQNEAQ (reference sequence). The CDR3 is 15 residues long. Every sample had some 100,000 of its TCR templates assayed. TCRdb's copy holds only in-frame clones and misses some; the assay was immunoSEQ multiplex PCR. The table includes more than 95,000 clones, around 94% detected once. The V and J genes are TRBV7-9 and TRBJ1-5, with no clear D. The receptor's source is a human donor in good health. Sequencing was done on a sample of non-Treg CD4+ T cells sorted from blood. The CDR3 reads CASSLGGYSNQPQHF. The CDR3 DNA is TGTGCCAGCAGCTTAGGAGGGTATAGCAATCAGCCCCAGCATTTT.